Given below is one T cell receptor (beta chain) in context. Produced via immunoSEQ multiplex PCR; TCRdb's table is partial and in-frame only. The data contain some 120,000 clones, around 80% of them singletons. These data come from a study of blood T cell repertoires in COVID-19. Study summary: PBMCs, B-cell-depleted T cells, or T cells provided the cDNA or gDNA that made up the material.

The junction had 2 bases not matched to a gene; V was cut back by 7 bases and J by 4 bases. The CDR3 loop spans 12 amino acids. Germline V gives CDR1 MNHEY, CDR2 SMNVEV (reference sequence). Sequenced: peripheral blood. The J gene is TRBJ2-7, the V gene TRBV27; 9 bases align to TRBD1. The source of this sequence is a man in his forties or fifties with active or convalescent COVID-19. The DNA for the CDR3 is TGTGCCAGCAAGACAGGGGGTTACGAGCAGTACTTC. Translation gives CASKTGGYEQYF.